This entry is about one T cell receptor beta chain. The CDR3 loop spans 13 amino acids. Germline loops: CDR1 SQVTM, CDR2 ANQGSEA. The V gene end was trimmed by 5 bases and the J gene end by 6 bases; junction bases not matched to a gene: 4. This sample was included in a study of T-cell reconstitution after alpha-beta-depleted transplantation in children. The TCRbeta library was prepared with unique molecular identifiers. TCRdb redid the calling of the PCR reads with MiXCR, one entry per CDR3 protein. The sample lists roughly 400,000 distinct CDR3 sequences; roughly 22% were seen once. The sample was PBMCs from the stem cell graft donor, taken from the stem cell graft. This TCR came from a human donor who donated a stem cell graft to a child with acute myeloid leukemia. The V call is TRBV29-1, the J call TRBJ2-1; 10 bases fit TRBD2. CDR3 nucleotides: TGCAGCGTTAGCGGGAGGGCCCTCAATGAGCAGTTCTTC. The encoded protein is CSVSGRALNEQFF.